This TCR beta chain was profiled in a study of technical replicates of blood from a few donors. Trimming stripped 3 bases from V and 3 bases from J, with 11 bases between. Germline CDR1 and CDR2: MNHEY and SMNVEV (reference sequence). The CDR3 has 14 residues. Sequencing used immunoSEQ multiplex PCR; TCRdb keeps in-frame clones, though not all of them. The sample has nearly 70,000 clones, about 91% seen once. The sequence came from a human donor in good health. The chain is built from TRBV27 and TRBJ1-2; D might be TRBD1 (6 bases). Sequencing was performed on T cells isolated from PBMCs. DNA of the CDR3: TGTGCCAGCAGTTTTTCGGACAGTGACTATGGCTACACCTTC. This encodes CASSFSDSDYGYTF.